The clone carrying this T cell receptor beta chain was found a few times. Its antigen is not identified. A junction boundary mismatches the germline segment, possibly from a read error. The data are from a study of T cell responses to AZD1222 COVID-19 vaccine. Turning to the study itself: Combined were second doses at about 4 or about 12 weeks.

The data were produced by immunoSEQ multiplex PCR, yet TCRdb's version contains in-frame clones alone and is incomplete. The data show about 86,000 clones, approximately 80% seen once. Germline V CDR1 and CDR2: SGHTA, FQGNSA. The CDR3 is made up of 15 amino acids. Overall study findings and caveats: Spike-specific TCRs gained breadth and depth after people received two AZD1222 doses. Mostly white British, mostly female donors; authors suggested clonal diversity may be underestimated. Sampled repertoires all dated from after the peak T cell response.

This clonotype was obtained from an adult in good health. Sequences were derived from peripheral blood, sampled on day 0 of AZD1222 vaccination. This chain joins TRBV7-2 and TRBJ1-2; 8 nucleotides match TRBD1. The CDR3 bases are TGTGCCAGCAGCATAAGGATCGGACAGGGTTCGACGATCTTTTTC. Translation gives CASSIRIGQGSTIFF.